This T cell receptor beta chain emerged from a study of T cell repertoires in cytomegalovirus infection. In the study overall: Both recently identified HLA-C-restricted and well-studied HLA-B-restricted CMV epitopes were used in the study.

Worth noting for this clonotype: Its antigen is unknown.

The J segment lost 0 bases and the V segment lost 5 bases, leaving 7 bases of the junction unmatched. The CDR3 contains 18 residues. Germline CDR1 SGHAT, CDR2 FQNNGV. TCRdb processed the reads anew with MiXCR; each CDR3 protein has one entry. The sample holds 650,000 to 900,000 distinct CDR3 sequences, almost 30% seen once. The chain carries TRBV11-2 and TRBJ2-3; TRBD2 agrees at 14 bases. This material consisted of cultured CD8+ T cells from PBMCs, taken from culture after CMV antigen stimulation. This clonotype was sampled from a human donor in good health (CMV status not recorded). Some clones in this sample may be carry-over from other donors' samples. The CDR3 is CASSTGLAGVYSTDTQYF. The DNA for the CDR3 is TGTGCCAGCAGCACGGGACTAGCGGGGGTATATAGCACAGATACGCAGTATTTT. The full variable domain, rest sourced from reference TRBV11-2 and TRBJ2-3, is EAGVAQSPRYKIIEKRQSVAFWCNPISGHATLYWYQQILGQGPKLLIQFQNNGVVDDSQLPKDRFSAERLKGVDSTLKIQPAKLEDSAVYLCASSTGLAGVYSTDTQYFGPGTRLTVL.